The entry below gives a single TCR beta chain sequence along with its context. The antigen is undetermined. The CDR3 length is 14 residues. Germline trimming cut 5 bases from V and 10 bases from J; bases unmatched to any gene: 9. The second PCR ran roughly 6 to 11 cycles with a sample-barcoded 5' primer and J-beta primers. Via MiXCR, TCRdb re-called the 5' RACE reads, giving one row per CDR3 protein. The repertoire holds approximately 850,000 distinct CDR3 sequences, under 55% seen once, with nearly 20% in the top ten. This entry is derived from a study of blood T cells in healthy people across ages. Study observations and caveats: TCR beta diversity correlated strongly with naive T cell percentage.

The chain has TRBV12-3 or TRBV12-4 and TRBJ2-1; 9 bases agree with TRBD2. Input material: blood. The origin of this receptor is a man in his sixties in good health. The CDR3 loop is CASSAGLAKHEQFF. In DNA, the CDR3 is TGTGCCAGCAGTGCCGGACTAGCGAAACACGAGCAGTTCTTC.